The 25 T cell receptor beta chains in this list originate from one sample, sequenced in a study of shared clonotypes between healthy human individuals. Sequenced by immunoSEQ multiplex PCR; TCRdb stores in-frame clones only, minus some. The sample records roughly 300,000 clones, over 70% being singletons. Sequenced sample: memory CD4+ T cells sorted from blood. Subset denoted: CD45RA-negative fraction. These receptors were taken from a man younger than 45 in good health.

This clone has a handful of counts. The CDR3 spells CASSGRGGPRDEQFF. The CDR3 nucleotides read TGCGCCAGCAGCGGGCGCGGAGGGCCAAGGGATGAGCAGTTCTTC. This chain joins TRBV5-1 and TRBJ2-1; tentatively, D is TRBD2 (6 bases). CDR1 and CDR2 from the germline V gene are SGHRS and YFSETQ. V was cut by 4 bases and J by 8 bases, with 19 bases left in between. This CDR3 has 15 amino acids.

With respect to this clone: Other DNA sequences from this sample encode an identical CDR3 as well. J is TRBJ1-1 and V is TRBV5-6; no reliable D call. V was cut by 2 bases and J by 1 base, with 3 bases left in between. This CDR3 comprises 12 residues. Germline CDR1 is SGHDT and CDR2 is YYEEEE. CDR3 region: CASSFPNTEAFF. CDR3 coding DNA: TGTGCCAGCAGCTTCCCGAACACTGAAGCTTTCTTT.

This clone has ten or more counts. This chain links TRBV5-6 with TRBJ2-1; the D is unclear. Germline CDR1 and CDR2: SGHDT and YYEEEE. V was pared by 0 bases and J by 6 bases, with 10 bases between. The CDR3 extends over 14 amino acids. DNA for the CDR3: TGTGCCAGCAGCTTGGACTTGAAAGTCAATGAGCAGTTCTTC. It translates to CASSLDLKVNEQFF.

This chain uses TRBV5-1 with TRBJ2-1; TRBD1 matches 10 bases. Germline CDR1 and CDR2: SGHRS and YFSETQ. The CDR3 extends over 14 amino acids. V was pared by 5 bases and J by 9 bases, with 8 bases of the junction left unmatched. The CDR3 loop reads CASSRGTGAGEQFF. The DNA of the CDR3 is TGCGCCAGCAGTCGGGGGACAGGGGCTGGTGAGCAGTTCTTC.

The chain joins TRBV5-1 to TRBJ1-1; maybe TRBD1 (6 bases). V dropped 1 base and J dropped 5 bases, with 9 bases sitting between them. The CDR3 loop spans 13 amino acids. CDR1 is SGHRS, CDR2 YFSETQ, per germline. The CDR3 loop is CASSLTGSTEAFF. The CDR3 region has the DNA TGCGCCAGCAGCTTGACAGGGTCGACTGAAGCTTTCTTT.

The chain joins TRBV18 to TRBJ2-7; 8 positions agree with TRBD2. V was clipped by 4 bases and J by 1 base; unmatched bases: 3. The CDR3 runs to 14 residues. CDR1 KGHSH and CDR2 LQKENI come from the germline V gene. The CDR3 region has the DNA TGTGCCAGCTCACTAGCGGGGCTGTCCTACGAGCAGTACTTC. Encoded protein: CASSLAGLSYEQYF.

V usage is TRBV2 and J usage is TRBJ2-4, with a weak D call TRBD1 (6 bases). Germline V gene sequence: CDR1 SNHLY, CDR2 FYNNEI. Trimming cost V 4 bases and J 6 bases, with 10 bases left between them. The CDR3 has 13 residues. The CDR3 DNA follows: TGTGCCAGCAGTGTTACAGGGTCAAACATTCAGTACTTC. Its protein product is CASSVTGSNIQYF.

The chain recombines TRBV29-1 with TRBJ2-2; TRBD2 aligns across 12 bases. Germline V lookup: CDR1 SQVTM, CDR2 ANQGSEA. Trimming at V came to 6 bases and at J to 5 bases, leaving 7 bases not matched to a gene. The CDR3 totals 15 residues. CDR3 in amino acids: CSVRTSGMVTGELFF. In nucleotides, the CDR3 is TGCAGCGTGAGGACTAGCGGGATGGTAACCGGGGAGCTGTTTTTT.

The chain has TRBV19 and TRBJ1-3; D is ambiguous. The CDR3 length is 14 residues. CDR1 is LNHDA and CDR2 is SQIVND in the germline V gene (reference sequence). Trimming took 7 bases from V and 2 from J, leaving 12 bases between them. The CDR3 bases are TGTGCCAGTACGCCCTGGGAAGCTGGAAACACCATATATTTT. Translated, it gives CASTPWEAGNTIYF.

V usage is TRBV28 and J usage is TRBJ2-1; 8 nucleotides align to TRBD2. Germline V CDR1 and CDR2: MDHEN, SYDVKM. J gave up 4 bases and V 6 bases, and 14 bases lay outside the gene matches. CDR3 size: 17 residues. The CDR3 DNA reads TGTGCCAGCAGAGCGGGACTAGGGACGAGGTCGTACAATGAGCAGTTCTTC. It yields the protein CASRAGLGTRSYNEQFF.

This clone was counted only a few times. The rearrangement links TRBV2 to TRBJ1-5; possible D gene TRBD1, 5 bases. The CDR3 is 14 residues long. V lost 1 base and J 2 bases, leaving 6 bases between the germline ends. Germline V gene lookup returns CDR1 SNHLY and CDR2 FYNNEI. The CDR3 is CASSEGGGNQPQHF. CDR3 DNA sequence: TGTGCCAGCAGTGAAGGGGGGGGCAATCAGCCCCAGCATTTT.

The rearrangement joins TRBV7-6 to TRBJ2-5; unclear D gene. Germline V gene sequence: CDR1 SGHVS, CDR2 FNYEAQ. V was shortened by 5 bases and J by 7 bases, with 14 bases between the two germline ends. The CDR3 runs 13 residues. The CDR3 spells CASSPGSRGTQYF. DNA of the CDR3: TGTGCCAGCAGCCCTGGGTCCCGAGGGACCCAGTACTTC.

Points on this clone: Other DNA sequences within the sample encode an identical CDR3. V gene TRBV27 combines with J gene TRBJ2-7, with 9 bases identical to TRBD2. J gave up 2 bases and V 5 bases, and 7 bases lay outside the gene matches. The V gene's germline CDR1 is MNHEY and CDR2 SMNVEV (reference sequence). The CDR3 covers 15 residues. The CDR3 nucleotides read TGTGCCAGCAGTCCCCGACTAGCGGCAGCCTACGAGCAGTACTTC. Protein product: CASSPRLAAAYEQYF.

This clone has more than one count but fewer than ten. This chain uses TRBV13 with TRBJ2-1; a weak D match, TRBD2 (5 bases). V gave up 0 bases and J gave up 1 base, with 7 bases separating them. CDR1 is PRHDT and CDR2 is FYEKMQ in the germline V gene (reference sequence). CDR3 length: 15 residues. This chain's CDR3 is CASSLGTSSYNEQFF. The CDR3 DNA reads TGTGCCAGCAGCTTAGGAACTAGTTCCTACAATGAGCAGTTCTTC.

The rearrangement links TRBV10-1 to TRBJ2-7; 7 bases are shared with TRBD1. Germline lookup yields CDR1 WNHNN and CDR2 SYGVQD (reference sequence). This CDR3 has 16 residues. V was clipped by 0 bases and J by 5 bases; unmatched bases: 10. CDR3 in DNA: TGCGCCAGCAGTGAGTCGATTGTGCCAGGGGGTGACGAGCAGTACTTC. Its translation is CASSESIVPGGDEQYF.

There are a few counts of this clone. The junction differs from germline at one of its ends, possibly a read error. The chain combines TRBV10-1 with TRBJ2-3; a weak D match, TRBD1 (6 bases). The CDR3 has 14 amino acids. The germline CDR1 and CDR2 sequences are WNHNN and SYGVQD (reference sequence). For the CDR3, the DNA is TGCGCCAACAGTACAGGGAATGGCACAGATACGCAGTATTTT. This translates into CANSTGNGTDTQYF.

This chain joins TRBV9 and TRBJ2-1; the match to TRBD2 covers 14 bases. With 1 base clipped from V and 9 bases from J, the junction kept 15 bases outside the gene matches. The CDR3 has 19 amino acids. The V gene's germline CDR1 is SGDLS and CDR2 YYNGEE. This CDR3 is CASSVRGRETSGRAGEQFF. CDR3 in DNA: TGTGCCAGCAGCGTAAGAGGACGGGAGACTAGCGGGAGGGCGGGTGAGCAGTTCTTC.

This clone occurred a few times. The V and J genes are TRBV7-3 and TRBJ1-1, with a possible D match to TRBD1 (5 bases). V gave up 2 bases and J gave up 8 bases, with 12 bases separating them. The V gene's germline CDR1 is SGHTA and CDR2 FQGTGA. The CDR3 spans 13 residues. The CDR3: CASSLVTGAEAFF. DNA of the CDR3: TGTGCCAGCAGCTTAGTAACAGGAGCAGAAGCTTTCTTT.

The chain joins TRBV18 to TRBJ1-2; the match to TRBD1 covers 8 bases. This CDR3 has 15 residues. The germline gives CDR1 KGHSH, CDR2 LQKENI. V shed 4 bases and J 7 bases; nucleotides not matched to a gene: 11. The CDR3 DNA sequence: TGTGCCAGCTCACACTCTTCAGGGGGCGCTTCTGGCTACACCTTC. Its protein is CASSHSSGGASGYTF.

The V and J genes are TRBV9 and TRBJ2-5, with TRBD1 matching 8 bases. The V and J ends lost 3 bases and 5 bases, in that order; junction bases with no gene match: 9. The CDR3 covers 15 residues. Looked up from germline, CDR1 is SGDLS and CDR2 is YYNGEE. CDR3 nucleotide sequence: TGTGCCAGCAGCGACCGGACAGGGTGGGGGGAGACCCAGTACTTC. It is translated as CASSDRTGWGETQYF.

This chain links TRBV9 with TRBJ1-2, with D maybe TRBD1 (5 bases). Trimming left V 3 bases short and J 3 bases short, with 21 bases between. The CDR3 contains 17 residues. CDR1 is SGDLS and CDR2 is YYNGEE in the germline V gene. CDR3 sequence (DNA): TGTGCCAGCAGCGACCCCAAAGGGACGGACCGGGACTATGGCTACACCTTC. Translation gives CASSDPKGTDRDYGYTF.

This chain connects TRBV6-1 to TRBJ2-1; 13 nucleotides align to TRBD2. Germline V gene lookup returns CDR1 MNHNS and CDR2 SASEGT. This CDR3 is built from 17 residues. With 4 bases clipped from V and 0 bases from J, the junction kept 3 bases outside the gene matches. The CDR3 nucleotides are TGTGCCAGCAGTGGGGGACTAGCGGGGAGCTCCTACAATGAGCAGTTCTTC. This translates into CASSGGLAGSSYNEQFF.

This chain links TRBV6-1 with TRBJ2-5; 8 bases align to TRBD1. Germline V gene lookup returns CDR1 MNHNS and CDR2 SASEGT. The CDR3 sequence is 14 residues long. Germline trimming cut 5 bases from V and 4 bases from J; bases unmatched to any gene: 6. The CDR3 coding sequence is TGTGCCAGCAGTTTTGGACAGGGCGGAGAGACCCAGTACTTC. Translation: CASSFGQGGETQYF.

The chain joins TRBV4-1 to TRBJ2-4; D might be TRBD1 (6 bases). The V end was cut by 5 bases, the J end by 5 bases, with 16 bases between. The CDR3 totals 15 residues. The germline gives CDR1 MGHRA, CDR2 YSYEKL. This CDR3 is CASSGRRRGQNIQYF. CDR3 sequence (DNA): TGCGCCAGCAGCGGCCGCCGCAGGGGCCAAAACATTCAGTACTTC.

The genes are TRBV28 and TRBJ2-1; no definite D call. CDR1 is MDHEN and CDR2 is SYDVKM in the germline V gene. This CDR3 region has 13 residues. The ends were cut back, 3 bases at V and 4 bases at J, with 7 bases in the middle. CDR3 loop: CASSLPAYNEQFF. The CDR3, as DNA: TGTGCCAGCAGTTTGCCAGCTTACAATGAGCAGTTCTTC. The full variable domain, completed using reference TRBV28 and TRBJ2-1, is DVKVTQSSRYLVKRTGEKVFLECVQDMDHENMFWYRQDPGLGLRLIYFSYDVKMKEKGDIPEGYSVSREKKERFSLILESASTNQTSMYLCASSLPAYNEQFFGPGTRLTVL.